The entry below describes one T cell receptor beta chain. Regarding time point: patch test 1, 2 weeks after DPC sensitization. Treatment indicated: therapeutic diphenylcyclopropenone sensitization with weekly scalp DPC. This sample is drawn from a study of human T cells and chemical hapten exposure. The CDR3 is made up of 14 amino acids. The V end was cut by 0 bases, the J end by 9 bases, with 12 bases between. Germline assignment: CDR1 LGHDT and CDR2 YNNKEL (reference sequence). TCRdb itself ran the RACE reads through MiXCR, one entry per CDR3 protein. The data show around 380,000 distinct CDR3 sequences, 4.8% seen once.

Specimen: whole blood, collected in connection with sensitization to the hapten diphenylcyclopropenone (DPC). The V call is TRBV3-1, the J call TRBJ2-4; no clear D. The TCR comes from a woman aged 50 to 65 with alopecia areata. Some clones in this sample may be carry-over from other donors' samples. The CDR3 region has the DNA TGTGCCAGCAGCCAAGATCGGTCAAGAGGCATTCAGTACTTC. It specifies CASSQDRSRGIQYF.